One and the same sample provided the 11 T cell receptor beta chains below, sequenced in a study of T cell responses to AZD1222 COVID-19 vaccine. The assay was immunoSEQ multiplex PCR, and TCRdb's table has in-frame clones only and misses some. The sample includes fewer than 150,000 clones, roughly nine tenths of them seen just once. The sample was peripheral blood, taken 28 days after the second AZD1222 dose. Receptor source: an adult who received the AZD1222 COVID-19 vaccine.

The J gene is TRBJ2-7, the V gene TRBV30, with 7 bases lining up with TRBD2. The germline V gene encodes CDR1 GTSNPN and CDR2 SVGIG (reference sequence). The CDR3 has 13 amino acids. DNA for the CDR3: TGTGCTCTTTCTCAGTGGGGGGGTAACGAGCAGTACTTC. Its protein product is CALSQWGGNEQYF.

This sequence joins TRBV9 and TRBJ2-1, with D tentatively TRBD2 (6 bases). Germline CDR1 and CDR2: SGDLS and YYNGEE. The V end lost 2 bases, the J end lost 7 bases, and 13 bases lay between the germline ends. The CDR3 is made up of 14 amino acids. The CDR3 protein is CASSVWPGENEQFF. CDR3 sequence (DNA): TGTGCCAGCAGCGTTTGGCCGGGGGAGAATGAGCAGTTCTTC.

The genes are TRBV14 and TRBJ2-7; no definite D call. Trimming removed 4 bases at V and 5 bases at J, with 9 bases between. This CDR3 is built from 12 residues. CDR1 SGHDN and CDR2 FVKESK come from the germline V gene. This chain's CDR3 is CASSPNRDEQYF. The CDR3 nucleotides are TGTGCCAGCAGCCCGAATCGGGACGAGCAGTACTTC.

This chain joins TRBV5-1 and TRBJ1-6, with D possibly TRBD1 on 6 matching bases. Germline assignment: CDR1 SGHRS and CDR2 YFSETQ. Trimming took off 7 bases at V and 6 bases at J, with 17 bases between the two ends. This CDR3 has 15 amino acids. This chain's CDR3 is CASARGASSNSPLHF. The CDR3 region has the DNA TGCGCCAGCGCTCGGGGGGCTTCCAGTAATTCACCCCTCCACTTT.

The table lists this clone with a few counts. The V call is TRBV5-1, the J call TRBJ1-6; D is possibly TRBD1 (5 bases). Germline V CDR1 and CDR2: SGHRS, YFSETQ. V gave up 4 bases and J gave up 8 bases, with 13 bases separating them. This CDR3 spans 14 amino acids. Here the CDR3 reads CASSAGEGHSPLHF. Here the CDR3 DNA reads TGCGCCAGCAGCGCGGGCGAGGGGCATTCACCCCTCCACTTT.

This chain joins TRBV4-1 and TRBJ2-3, with D perhaps assigned TRBD1 or TRBD2 (5 bases each). The CDR3 spans 16 residues. From germline, CDR1 is MGHRA and CDR2 YSYEKL. Trimming took off 7 bases at V and 4 bases at J, with 21 bases between the two ends. The CDR3 DNA is TGCGCCAGCACCCCCGCATGGGGGATAGCCCCAGATACGCAGTATTTT. Its translation: CASTPAWGIAPDTQYF.

This chain uses TRBV11-2 with TRBJ1-2, with a weak D call TRBD1 (6 bases). The CDR3 has 14 amino acids. Germline lookup yields CDR1 SGHAT and CDR2 FQNNGV. The V end lost 6 bases, the J end lost 4 bases, and 15 bases lay between the germline ends. CDR3: CASSWSGAGYGYTF. As DNA, the CDR3 is TGTGCCAGCAGTTGGTCAGGGGCGGGCTATGGCTACACCTTC. The full variable domain, its missing parts supplied by reference TRBV11-2 and TRBJ1-2, is EAGVAQSPRYKIIEKRQSVAFWCNPISGHATLYWYQQILGQGPKLLIQFQNNGVVDDSQLPKDRFSAERLKGVDSTLKIQPAKLEDSAVYLCASSWSGAGYGYTFGSGTRLTVV.

The chain links TRBV4-2 to TRBJ1-1; tentative D call: TRBD1 (6 bases). Germline assignment: CDR1 LGHNA and CDR2 YNFKEQ. V was trimmed by 3 bases and J by 3 bases, leaving 11 bases between them. CDR3 size: 14 residues. CDR3 in amino acids: CASSQGGLDTEAFF. The CDR3 coding sequence is TGTGCCAGCAGCCAGGGGGGGCTGGACACTGAAGCTTTCTTT.

The V gene is TRBV27, the J gene TRBJ1-2; D is perhaps TRBD1 (6 bases). Trimming stripped 1 base from V and 5 bases from J, with 14 bases between. Germline V gene lookup returns CDR1 MNHEY and CDR2 SMNVEV (reference sequence). CDR3 length equals 15 residues. CDR3 region: CASSLWGGGGYGYTF. For the CDR3, the DNA is TGTGCCAGCAGTTTATGGGGGGGCGGGGGGTATGGCTACACCTTC.

The chain couples TRBV19 to TRBJ1-3; 7 bases are a match to TRBD1. Trimming took 4 bases from V and 2 from J; bases not matched to a gene: 2. The CDR3 loop spans 14 amino acids. Germline V lookup: CDR1 LNHDA, CDR2 SQIVND (reference sequence). CDR3 loop: CASSRTGAGNTIYF. DNA of the CDR3: TGTGCCAGTAGTAGAACAGGGGCTGGAAACACCATATATTTT.

This clone has only one observation. The chain is built from TRBV11-2 and TRBJ1-1; D unclear. The CDR3 length is 15 residues. V was trimmed by 6 bases and J by 2 bases, leaving 16 bases between them. The germline V gene encodes CDR1 SGHAT and CDR2 FQNNGV. The CDR3: CASRPVGRSNTEAFF. The DNA for the CDR3 is TGTGCCAGCAGACCCGTTGGACGGAGCAACACTGAAGCTTTCTTT.